These 11 T cell receptor beta chains were sequenced from one sample in a study of human CD8 memory T cell subsets. TCR beta was sequenced from UMI-tagged 5' RACE libraries. From the 5' RACE reads, TCRdb lists one entry per CDR3 protein and no DNA. This sample's table has approximately 5,500 distinct CDR3 sequences. The sequenced sample consisted of CD8+ T cells from PBMCs. These TCRs come from a human donor in good health.

Measured by frequency, this clonotype is medium-sized. The V call is TRBV2, the J call TRBJ2-1. Per the germline V gene, CDR1 is SNHLY and CDR2 is FYNNEI. This CDR3 is built from 19 residues. The CDR3 protein is CASSAAGARFAYDYNEQFF.

The rearrangement joins TRBV5-4 to TRBJ1-5; no DNA is available, so the TRBD1 call from TCRdb remains unchecked. In germline, CDR1 is SGHNT, CDR2 YYREEE (reference sequence). This CDR3 is 15 amino acids long. The CDR3 reads CASSPGTERNQPQHF.

This sequence joins TRBV29-1 and TRBJ2-7; there is no DNA to check the TCRdb D call of TRBD1. In germline, CDR1 is SQVTM, CDR2 ANQGSEA. The CDR3 loop spans 15 amino acids. CDR3 sequence reads: CSVEGGATPAYEQYF.

J is TRBJ1-1 and V is TRBV20-1. The CDR3 sequence is 11 residues long. CDR1 and CDR2 (germline): DFQATT, SNEGSKA (reference sequence). CDR3 loop: CSARSQVEAFF.

The chain recombines TRBV9 with TRBJ2-6; TCRdb's D call, TRBD1, is unchecked because there is no DNA. CDR1 and CDR2 (germline): SGDLS, YYNGEE. This CDR3 is built from 14 residues. The CDR3 region is CASSPLSGANVLTF.

The chain couples TRBV11-2 to TRBJ2-7. CDR1 is SGHAT and CDR2 is FQNNGV in the germline V gene. The CDR3 contains 12 residues. CDR3 residues: CASSGGPYEQYF.

The chain recombines TRBV7-8 with TRBJ2-2; lacking DNA, the TRBD1 call made by TCRdb goes unchecked. The germline V gene encodes CDR1 SGHVS and CDR2 FQNEAQ. This CDR3 region has 17 residues. The chain's CDR3 is CASSLPRDRVGTGELFF.

Frequency places this clonotype as medium-sized (0.01 to 0.1%). This chain joins TRBV20-1 and TRBJ2-7; with no DNA, the TCRdb D assignment of TRBD2 cannot be verified. The CDR3 is 16 residues long. Looked up from germline, CDR1 is DFQATT and CDR2 is SNEGSKA (reference sequence). The CDR3 loop is CSAQDLSGSGLYEQYF.

By frequency, this clonotype is medium-sized. CDR3 region: CASSPGTGNYEQYF. The chain couples TRBV13 to TRBJ2-7; TCRdb's assignment of TRBD1 cannot be checked, as there is no DNA. The CDR3 has 14 residues. Germline assignment: CDR1 PRHDT and CDR2 FYEKMQ (reference sequence).

V is TRBV7-8 and J is TRBJ1-4; TCRdb reports TRBD1, a call that lacks DNA to check it against. CDR3 length: 15 residues. CDR1 and CDR2 (germline): SGHVS, FQNEAQ. CDR3 loop: CASSPGQGAGEKLFF.

CDR3 sequence reads: CSARNKQRSGNTIYF. The chain joins TRBV20-1 to TRBJ1-3. CDR3 length equals 15 residues. Germline CDR1 and CDR2: DFQATT and SNEGSKA (reference sequence).